These T cell receptor beta chains were read from a single sample in a study of T cells in Graves' hyperthyroidism and ophthalmopathy. TCRdb processed the multiplex PCR reads anew with MiXCR; each CDR3 protein has one entry. The sample has fewer than 900,000 distinct CDR3 sequences, around a sixth seen once; the top ten hold roughly 17%. The material sequenced was blood. The receptors here all came from a woman between 45 and 65 years old with Graves' hyperthyroidism that later progressed to Graves' ophthalmopathy. Each CDR3 is given with its conserved first and last residue. The D gene is left open where the match is weak. The size of a clone is reported for some rows only, either as once, few or many, or as a class for expanded clones.

D gene: -
J gene: TRBJ1-1
V gene: TRBV7-6
clone size: few
CDR3 DNA: TGTGCCAGCAGCTCACACACCACTGAAGCTTTCTTT
CDR3 protein: CASSSHTTEAFF

D gene: -
J gene: TRBJ1-3
V gene: TRBV3-1
clone size: few
CDR3 DNA: TGTGCCAGCAGCCAAGTAGCGAGGGGAGGAAACACCATATATTTT
CDR3 protein: CASSQVARGGNTIYF

D gene: -
J gene: TRBJ2-1
V gene: TRBV29-1
clone size: -
CDR3 DNA: TGCAGCGGCTATGAGGAATACAATGAGCAGTTCTTC
CDR3 protein: CSGYEEYNEQFF

D gene: -
J gene: TRBJ2-5
V gene: TRBV18
clone size: few
CDR3 DNA: TGTGCCAGCTCACCATGGGACGGCGGTGAGACCCAGTACTTC
CDR3 protein: CASSPWDGGETQYF

D gene: -
J gene: TRBJ2-2
V gene: TRBV29-1
clone size: many
CDR3 DNA: TGCAGCGTTGAAGTCGGCCGGGGCACCGGGGAGCTGTTTTTT
CDR3 protein: CSVEVGRGTGELFF

D gene: -
J gene: TRBJ1-1
V gene: TRBV7-6
clone size: -
CDR3 DNA: TGTGCCAGCAGCTCAGCCCCGGGCGAGTCGGACACTGAAGCTTTCTTT
CDR3 protein: CASSSAPGESDTEAFF

D gene: TRBD2
J gene: TRBJ2-1
V gene: TRBV3-1
clone size: many
CDR3 DNA: TGTGCCAGCAGCCTCTTAGCGGGGGCCGGGGGCGATGAGCAGTTCTTC
CDR3 protein: CASSLLAGAGGDEQFF

D gene: TRBD2
J gene: TRBJ2-5
V gene: TRBV6-2/TRBV6-3
clone size: many
CDR3 DNA: TGTGCCAGCAGTTTTCTCGGGACTAGCGTACTCGGGCAAGAGACCCAGTACTTC
CDR3 protein: CASSFLGTSVLGQETQYF

D gene: -
J gene: TRBJ1-1
V gene: TRBV5-1
clone size: many
CDR3 DNA: TGCGCCAGCAGCTTGGCCGCGGGCACCAGGAACACTGAAGCTTTCTTT
CDR3 protein: CASSLAAGTRNTEAFF

D gene: -
J gene: TRBJ2-5
V gene: TRBV20-1
clone size: few
CDR3 DNA: TGCAGTGCCCCCTACTCGGGGGAGACCCAGTACTTC
CDR3 protein: CSAPYSGETQYF

D gene: -
J gene: TRBJ2-7
V gene: TRBV28
clone size: once
CDR3 DNA: TGTGCCAGCAGTTTACCGGACACAGGGGAGCAGTACTTC
CDR3 protein: CASSLPDTGEQYF

D gene: -
J gene: TRBJ1-4
V gene: TRBV5-1
clone size: -
CDR3 DNA: TGCGCCAGCAGGAGGGACCCCGAGGTGGAAAAACTGTTTTTT
CDR3 protein: CASRRDPEVEKLFF

D gene: TRBD1
J gene: TRBJ2-1
V gene: TRBV7-9
clone size: few
CDR3 DNA: TGTGCCAGCAGCTTAGTCGGGGGACAGGGGAGAAATGAGCAGTTCTTC
CDR3 protein: CASSLVGGQGRNEQFF

D gene: -
J gene: TRBJ1-2
V gene: TRBV7-8
clone size: -
CDR3 DNA: TGTGCCAGCAGCGCGACTTCGTGGGGCTACACCTTC
CDR3 protein: CASSATSWGYTF

D gene: -
J gene: TRBJ2-1
V gene: TRBV29-1
clone size: once
CDR3 DNA: TGCAGCGTTGAAGAGGGACTTGAGCAGTTCTTC
CDR3 protein: CSVEEGLEQFF

D gene: -
J gene: TRBJ1-1
V gene: TRBV12-3/TRBV12-4
clone size: many
CDR3 DNA: TGTGCCAGCAGTTCCCCCAGGAACAGCGAGACTGAAGCTTTCTTT
CDR3 protein: CASSSPRNSETEAFF

D gene: -
J gene: TRBJ1-1
V gene: TRBV5-1
clone size: many
CDR3 DNA: TGCGCCAGCAGCTCCGGGCTGGGGGCGGAGAACACTGAAGCTTTCTTT
CDR3 protein: CASSSGLGAENTEAFF

D gene: -
J gene: TRBJ2-5
V gene: TRBV27
clone size: few
CDR3 DNA: TGTGCCAGCAGTGGCGCGCTAAGGGGGATGAGCCAAGAGACCCAGTACTTC
CDR3 protein: CASSGALRGMSQETQYF

D gene: -
J gene: TRBJ2-7
V gene: TRBV12-3/TRBV12-4
clone size: many
CDR3 DNA: TGTGCCAGCAACAGGGACGGAGGAAGCTCCTACGAGCAGTACTTC
CDR3 protein: CASNRDGGSSYEQYF

D gene: -
J gene: TRBJ1-6
V gene: TRBV5-1
clone size: -
CDR3 DNA: TGCGCCAGCAGCCCACGAATGGAATCCTATAATTCACCCCTCCACTTT
CDR3 protein: CASSPRMESYNSPLHF

D gene: -
J gene: TRBJ2-7
V gene: TRBV9
clone size: many
CDR3 DNA: TGTGCCAGCAGCCCCCGGACACGGCCTTACTACGAGCAGTACTTC
CDR3 protein: CASSPRTRPYYEQYF

D gene: -
J gene: TRBJ1-6
V gene: TRBV11-2
clone size: few
CDR3 DNA: TGTGCCAGCAGCTTAGAACAGGTCCAAAATTCACCCCTCCACTTT
CDR3 protein: CASSLEQVQNSPLHF

D gene: -
J gene: TRBJ1-2
V gene: TRBV5-1
clone size: few
CDR3 DNA: TGCGCCAGCAGCTTGGGGGATGCTGGCTACACCTTC
CDR3 protein: CASSLGDAGYTF

D gene: -
J gene: TRBJ2-7
V gene: TRBV6-1
clone size: many
CDR3 DNA: TGTGCCAGCACGCCGCGGGGACAGCCCTCCTACGAGCAGTACTTC
CDR3 protein: CASTPRGQPSYEQYF

D gene: TRBD1
J gene: TRBJ2-5
V gene: TRBV20-1
clone size: many
CDR3 DNA: TGCAGTGCTAGGGGGCTTCGACAGGGCTGGAAAGAGACCCAGTACTTC
CDR3 protein: CSARGLRQGWKETQYF

D gene: TRBD1
J gene: TRBJ2-2
V gene: TRBV6-5
clone size: -
CDR3 DNA: TGTGCCAGCAGTTATGGACAGGGATGGGCCGGGGAGCTGTTTTTT
CDR3 protein: CASSYGQGWAGELFF

D gene: -
J gene: TRBJ2-5
V gene: TRBV6-1
clone size: -
CDR3 DNA: TGTGCCATCAAGAGCCTATGGGAGACCCAGTACTTC
CDR3 protein: CAIKSLWETQYF

D gene: TRBD1
J gene: TRBJ1-2
V gene: TRBV2
clone size: -
CDR3 DNA: TGTGCCAGCAGTGCAAATCAGGGGGCGGATGGCTACACCTTC
CDR3 protein: CASSANQGADGYTF

D gene: -
J gene: TRBJ1-1
V gene: TRBV9
clone size: few
CDR3 DNA: TGTGCCAGCAGCGTAGATTCTGGAAAAGAAGCTTTCTTT
CDR3 protein: CASSVDSGKEAFF

D gene: -
J gene: TRBJ1-1
V gene: TRBV27
clone size: few
CDR3 DNA: TGTGCCAGCAGTTGGGGGGGGATCACTGAAGCTTTCTTT
CDR3 protein: CASSWGGITEAFF

D gene: -
J gene: TRBJ2-7
V gene: TRBV5-5
clone size: -
CDR3 DNA: TGTGCCAGCAGCTTGGCCTCAGGAAGCGCCTACGAGCAGTACTTC
CDR3 protein: CASSLASGSAYEQYF

D gene: -
J gene: TRBJ1-4
V gene: TRBV27
clone size: few
CDR3 DNA: TGTACCAGCAGTTATGGGGAGTCAACTAATGAAAAACTGTTTTTT
CDR3 protein: CTSSYGESTNEKLFF

D gene: -
J gene: TRBJ1-2
V gene: TRBV20-1
clone size: -
CDR3 DNA: TGCAGTGCTATCCGGACTGATAACTATGGCTACACCTTC
CDR3 protein: CSAIRTDNYGYTF

D gene: -
J gene: TRBJ2-1
V gene: TRBV7-9
clone size: many
CDR3 DNA: TGTGCCAGCAGCTTAGCAGGGCCCAGCTCCTACAATGAGCAGTTCTTC
CDR3 protein: CASSLAGPSSYNEQFF

D gene: -
J gene: TRBJ2-7
V gene: TRBV12-3/TRBV12-4
clone size: many
CDR3 DNA: TGTGCCAGCGGAAACGGGGGGCTGAACTCCTACGAGCAGTACTTC
CDR3 protein: CASGNGGLNSYEQYF

D gene: -
J gene: TRBJ1-4
V gene: TRBV5-1
clone size: many
CDR3 DNA: TGCGCCAGCAGAGTTTCCGGTCTCGGGGGCGAAAAACTGTTTTTT
CDR3 protein: CASRVSGLGGEKLFF

D gene: -
J gene: TRBJ1-2
V gene: TRBV11-2
clone size: many
CDR3 DNA: TGTGCCAGCAGCTTAGGGGGGGGCATTCATGGCTACACCTTC
CDR3 protein: CASSLGGGIHGYTF

D gene: TRBD1
J gene: TRBJ2-2
V gene: TRBV12-3/TRBV12-4
clone size: -
CDR3 DNA: TGTGCCAGCATCAACCAGGGGGCCGGGGAGCTGTTTTTT
CDR3 protein: CASINQGAGELFF

D gene: -
J gene: TRBJ1-1
V gene: TRBV3-1
clone size: many
CDR3 DNA: TGTGCCAGCAGCCAACCCCCCTTCCGAGGGATGAACACTGAAGCTTTCTTT
CDR3 protein: CASSQPPFRGMNTEAFF

D gene: -
J gene: TRBJ1-2
V gene: TRBV19
clone size: once
CDR3 DNA: TGTGCCAGTACAACTTCTGGCGCCTTCTATGGCTACACCTTC
CDR3 protein: CASTTSGAFYGYTF

D gene: -
J gene: TRBJ1-1
V gene: TRBV11-1
clone size: many
CDR3 DNA: TGTGCCAGCAGCTTAGAGGGCAGGGGAAACACTGAAGCTTTCTTT
CDR3 protein: CASSLEGRGNTEAFF

D gene: TRBD1
J gene: TRBJ2-7
V gene: TRBV29-1
clone size: few
CDR3 DNA: TGCAGCGTTGAGGACAGGGGGTTCTACGAGCAGTACTTC
CDR3 protein: CSVEDRGFYEQYF

D gene: -
J gene: TRBJ1-5
V gene: TRBV12-3/TRBV12-4
clone size: many
CDR3 DNA: TGTGCCAGCAGTTTATTTCCAGACCTCTATCAGCCCCAGCATTTT
CDR3 protein: CASSLFPDLYQPQHF

D gene: TRBD1
J gene: TRBJ1-1
V gene: TRBV7-3
clone size: many
CDR3 DNA: TGTGCCAGCAGACTCGACAGGGACACTGAAGCTTTCTTT
CDR3 protein: CASRLDRDTEAFF

D gene: -
J gene: TRBJ2-3
V gene: TRBV6-2/TRBV6-3
clone size: -
CDR3 DNA: TGTGCCAGCAGTTACTCTCGGGGGACAGATACGCAGTATTTT
CDR3 protein: CASSYSRGTDTQYF

D gene: TRBD2
J gene: TRBJ2-2
V gene: TRBV2
clone size: many
CDR3 DNA: TGTGCCAGCCTAAAGATCGGGAGGACCGGGGAGCTGTTTTTT
CDR3 protein: CASLKIGRTGELFF

D gene: -
J gene: TRBJ2-2
V gene: TRBV30
clone size: many
CDR3 DNA: TGTGCCTGGGGGCGGACCGGGGAGCTGTTTTTT
CDR3 protein: CAWGRTGELFF

D gene: TRBD1
J gene: TRBJ2-5
V gene: TRBV7-9
clone size: -
CDR3 DNA: TGTGCCAGCAGCCGACAGGGGGCGCGGGAGACCCAGTACTTC
CDR3 protein: CASSRQGARETQYF